The 3 T cell receptor beta chains below were found in one sample sequenced in a study of CD8 T cells in Susac syndrome. The RNA, roughly 0.45 to 1 ug, was put through reverse transcription using random hexamers. A single record per CDR3 protein comes from TCRdb applying MiXCR to the immunoSEQ multiplex PCR reads. The sample includes 100,000 to 150,000 distinct CDR3 sequences, around 94% of them seen just once. The sample was CD8+ T cells from PBMCs. All receptors come from a human donor with Susac syndrome.

The chain uses TRBV19 and TRBJ1-2; D unclear. The CDR3 contains 15 residues. With 3 bases removed from V and 4 bases from J, the gap between germline ends came to 15 bases. Looked up from germline, CDR1 is LNHDA and CDR2 is SQIVND (reference sequence). The CDR3: CASSIPGGTVYGYTF. As DNA, the CDR3 is TGTGCCAGTAGTATCCCTGGCGGCACGGTCTATGGCTACACCTTC.

V gene TRBV2 combines with J gene TRBJ1-1, with no clear D. CDR1 and CDR2 (germline): SNHLY, FYNNEI. Trimming shortened V by 6 bases and J by 1 base, and 12 bases separated the two germline ends. This CDR3 contains 14 residues. The CDR3, as DNA: TGTGCCAGCAGAGAGTCAGGACGGAACACTGAAGCTTTCTTT. It encodes CASRESGRNTEAFF. The full variable domain, its missing parts supplied by reference TRBV2 and TRBJ1-1, is EPEVTQTPSHQVTQMGQEVILRCVPISNHLYFYWYRQILGQKVEFLVSFYNNEISEKSEIFDDQFSVERPDGSNFTLKIRSTKLEDSAMYFCASRESGRNTEAFFGQGTRLTVV.

This clonotype appeared a single time. The chain links TRBV27 to TRBJ2-6; D remains ambiguous. The length of the CDR3 is 18 residues. Germline V gives CDR1 MNHEY, CDR2 SMNVEV (reference sequence). V shed 5 bases and J shed 0 bases, with 17 bases lying between them. CDR3 in DNA: TGTGCCAGCAGTCCAATCGACTTGTCTGGCTCTGGGGCCAACGTCCTGACTTTC. It specifies CASSPIDLSGSGANVLTF.